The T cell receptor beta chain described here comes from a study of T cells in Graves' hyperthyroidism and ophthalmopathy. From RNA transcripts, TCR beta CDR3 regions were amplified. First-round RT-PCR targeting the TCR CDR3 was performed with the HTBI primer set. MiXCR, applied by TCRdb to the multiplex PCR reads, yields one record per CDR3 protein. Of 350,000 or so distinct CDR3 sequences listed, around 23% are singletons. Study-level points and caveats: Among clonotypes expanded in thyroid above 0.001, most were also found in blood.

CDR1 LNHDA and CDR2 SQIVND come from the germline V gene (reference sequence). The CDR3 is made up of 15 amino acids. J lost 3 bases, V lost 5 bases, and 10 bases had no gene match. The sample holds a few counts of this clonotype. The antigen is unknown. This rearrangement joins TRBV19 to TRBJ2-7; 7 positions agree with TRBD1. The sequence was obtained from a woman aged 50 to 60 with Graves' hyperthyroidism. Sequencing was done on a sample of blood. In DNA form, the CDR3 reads TGTGCCAGTAGTGCCTCCGGGACAGTAGGCTACGAGCAGTACTTC. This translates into CASSASGTVGYEQYF.